This T cell receptor beta chain was captured in a study of blood T cell repertoires in COVID-19. Study context: Spain, Italy and the United States supplied samples that represented acute and convalescent COVID-19. The cDNA or gDNA used as material had been derived from T cells, B-cell-depleted T cells, or PBMCs.

Original handling: Amplified reference gene primers provided the basis for estimating nucleated cell counts. The data were produced by immunoSEQ multiplex PCR, yet TCRdb's version contains in-frame clones alone and is incomplete. The V and J calls and the clone size are those of that table, but D and trimming were determined from the DNA. Altogether 100,000 to 130,000 clones are present, approximately 82% being singletons, with the ten largest covering about 4%. CDR1 is KGHSH, CDR2 LQKENI, per germline. The CDR3 covers 14 residues. The V end was cut by 6 bases, the J end by 7 bases, with 16 bases between.

This sequence joins TRBV18 and TRBJ2-4, with D maybe TRBD2 (7 bases). This sequence originates from a woman in her 70s with acute or convalescent COVID-19. The sample comprised peripheral blood. The CDR3 DNA is TGTGCCAGCTCGCGGCAGGGGCGGGGGAACATTCAGTACTTC. It specifies CASSRQGRGNIQYF.